Following are 19 T cell receptor beta chains from one sample sequenced in a study of cytomegalovirus exposure and HLA in healthy donors. A multiplex PCR was run with 60 Vbeta primers and 13 Jbeta primers. The data were produced by immunoSEQ multiplex PCR, yet TCRdb's version contains in-frame clones alone and is incomplete. The sample has about 200,000 clones, 82% seen once. Input material: PBMCs. The receptors stem from a boy younger than 10 in good health and CMV-seronegative.

V usage is TRBV11-3 and J usage is TRBJ1-2; D remains ambiguous. This CDR3 spans 18 amino acids. Trimming took 0 bases from V and 0 from J, leaving 17 bases between them. CDR1 and CDR2 (germline): SGHNT, YENEEA. DNA for the CDR3: TGTGCCAGCAGCTTAGATCACAGCCTACTTTTAGCTAACTATGGCTACACCTTC. Its protein product is CASSLDHSLLLANYGYTF. Filled out from reference TRBV11-3 and TRBJ1-2, the complete variable domain reads EAGVVQSPRYKIIEKKQPVAFWCNPISGHNTLYWYLQNLGQGPELLIRYENEEAVDDSQLPKDRFSAERLKGVDSTLKIQPAELGDSAVYLCASSLDHSLLLANYGYTFGSGTRLTVV.

The J gene is TRBJ2-3, the V gene TRBV5-8, with 9 bases aligning to TRBD2. Looked up from germline, CDR1 is SGHTS and CDR2 is YDEGEE. CDR3 length: 15 amino acids. With 0 bases clipped from V and 2 bases from J, the junction kept 1 base outside the gene matches. The CDR3 sequence: CASSLGLADTDTQYF. The DNA of the CDR3 is TGTGCCAGCAGCTTGGGACTAGCGGACACAGATACGCAGTATTTT.

V is TRBV5-4 and J is TRBJ1-1; no clear D. The length of the CDR3 is 12 residues. V lost 2 bases and J 5 bases, leaving 7 bases between the germline ends. Germline loops: CDR1 SGHNT, CDR2 YYREEE (reference sequence). The CDR3 nucleotides read TGTGCCAGCAGCTTTGGGAGGACTGAAGCTTTCTTT. This codes for CASSFGRTEAFF.

The chain employs TRBV7-2 and TRBJ1-1; D is undetermined. Germline CDR1 is SGHTA and CDR2 is FQGNSA. This CDR3 region has 14 residues. The V gene lost 2 bases and the J gene lost 6 bases, with 13 bases spanning the gap. The chain's CDR3 is CASSLMPEGAEAFF. The DNA of the CDR3 is TGTGCCAGCAGCTTAATGCCGGAGGGAGCTGAAGCTTTCTTT. Looking up the rest from reference TRBV7-2 and TRBJ1-1 gives the full variable domain: GAGVSQSPSNKVTEKGKDVELRCDPISGHTALYWYRQSLGQGLEFLIYFQGNSAPDKSGLPSDRFSAERTGGSVSTLTIQRTQQEDSAVYLCASSLMPEGAEAFFGQGTRLTVV.

The V gene is TRBV7-9, the J gene TRBJ2-5, with D perhaps TRBD1 (6 bases). The CDR3 has 15 amino acids. Germline V gives CDR1 SEHNR, CDR2 FQNEAQ (reference sequence). V lost 1 base, J lost 5 bases, and 14 bases lay in between. CDR3 in amino acids: CASSLGGPRGETQYF. The CDR3 DNA follows: TGTGCCAGCAGCTTAGGCGGCCCTAGGGGGGAGACCCAGTACTTC.

This clone was seen a handful of times. This chain connects TRBV4-3 to TRBJ2-3; D might be TRBD2 (6 bases). Between the trimmed V and J ends, which lost 0 bases and 4 bases, there was a span of 11 bases. Per germline, CDR1 LGHNA and CDR2 YSLEER. CDR3 length: 15 residues. In DNA form, the CDR3 reads TGCGCCAGCAGCCAAGATTTGGAGGGATCAGATACGCAGTATTTT. It codes for CASSQDLEGSDTQYF.

The chain links TRBV30 to TRBJ2-5, with 11 positions matching TRBD2. J was trimmed by 1 base and V by 1 base; bases with no gene match: 5. The CDR3 covers 16 residues. The germline V gene has CDR1 GTSNPN and CDR2 SVGIG (reference sequence). The CDR3 region is CAWSGLAGGLQETQYF. The CDR3 nucleotides read TGTGCCTGGAGTGGGCTAGCGGGGGGCCTCCAAGAGACCCAGTACTTC.

The sample holds a few counts of this clone. The chain carries TRBV18 and TRBJ1-1; TRBD1 agrees at 10 bases. Germline V gene lookup returns CDR1 KGHSH and CDR2 LQKENI. The CDR3 contains 14 residues. V lost 5 bases and J lost 10; bases outside the gene matches: 10. The CDR3: CASSDRGLKGRAFF. CDR3 coding DNA: TGTGCCAGCTCAGACAGGGGGCTTAAGGGGCGAGCTTTCTTT. The full variable domain, with the rest looked up from reference TRBV18 and TRBJ1-1, is NAGVMQNPRHLVRRRGQEARLRCSPMKGHSHVYWYRQLPEEGLKFMVYLQKENIIDESGMPKERFSAEFPKEGPSILRIQQVVRGDSAAYFCASSDRGLKGRAFFGQGTRLTVV.

The chain carries TRBV7-3 and TRBJ2-7, with D possibly matching TRBD2 (5 bases). The CDR3 contains 16 residues. Germline V gene lookup returns CDR1 SGHTA and CDR2 FQGTGA. The V end lost 1 base, the J end lost 2 bases, and 15 bases lay between the germline ends. CDR3 residues: CASSLRVSGVPYEQYF. DNA of the CDR3: TGTGCCAGCAGCTTAAGGGTTTCCGGGGTTCCCTACGAGCAGTACTTC. The complete variable domain, with remaining parts taken from reference TRBV7-3 and TRBJ2-7, reads GAGVSQTPSNKVTEKGKYVELRCDPISGHTALYWYRQSLGQGPEFLIYFQGTGAADDSGLPNDRFFAVRPEGSVSTLKIQRTERGDSAVYLCASSLRVSGVPYEQYFGPGTRLTVT.

As concerns this clone: The sample holds other DNA sequences that translate to the same CDR3. The CDR3 nucleotides read TGCAGCGTTGAAGATGGGACAGGGGGCCGTTTCGCGTATGGCTACACCTTC. Translation: CSVEDGTGGRFAYGYTF. The gene calls are TRBV29-1 and TRBJ1-2, with 12 nucleotides matching TRBD1. Germline values: CDR1 SQVTM, CDR2 ANQGSEA. This CDR3 has 17 amino acids. V was pared by 0 bases and J by 5 bases, with 10 bases of the junction left unmatched.

This rearrangement joins TRBV21-1 to TRBJ1-5; the table assigns TRBD1, which was not confirmed against the DNA. TRBV21-1 is termed a pseudogene. CDR3 length: 18 residues. Here the CDR3 DNA reads TGTGCCAGCAGCAAATGGACCTTAACAGGGGGCAGCAATCAGCCCCAGCATTTT. It translates to CASSKWTLTGGSNQPQHF.

The chain employs TRBV7-9 and TRBJ1-2; unclear D gene. CDR1 and CDR2 (germline): SEHNR, FQNEAQ (reference sequence). Trimming took 5 bases from V and 5 from J, leaving 12 bases between them. There are 13 residues in the CDR3. CDR3: CASSADGRYGYTF. CDR3 in DNA: TGTGCCAGCAGCGCGGACGGGAGGTATGGCTACACCTTC.

The chain employs TRBV2 and TRBJ1-4; 12 nucleotides match TRBD1. This CDR3 comprises 20 residues. V shed 2 bases and J 7 bases; nucleotides not matched to a gene: 17. CDR1 SNHLY and CDR2 FYNNEI come from the germline V gene. The CDR3 DNA sequence: TGTGCCAGCAGTGAAACAGGGGACAGGGGGCGCAGATTGGGGCGTGAAAAACTGTTTTTT. The encoded protein is CASSETGDRGRRLGREKLFF.

This chain links TRBV9 with TRBJ1-2; D is possibly TRBD1 (6 bases). V lost 0 bases, J lost 3 bases, and 21 bases lay in between. The CDR3 covers 18 residues. CDR1 and CDR2 from the germline V gene are SGDLS and YYNGEE. The chain's CDR3 is CASSVAKGDTEGDYGYTF. The CDR3 DNA follows: TGTGCCAGCAGCGTAGCTAAGGGGGACACCGAGGGGGACTATGGCTACACCTTC. The variable domain in full, with the rest retrieved from reference TRBV9 and TRBJ1-2, is DSGVTQTPKHLITATGQRVTLRCSPRSGDLSVYWYQQSLDQGLQFLIQYYNGEERAKGNILERFSAQQFPDLHSELNLSSLELGDSALYFCASSVAKGDTEGDYGYTFGSGTRLTVV.

J is TRBJ2-7 and V is TRBV5-6, with a possible D match to TRBD1 (6 bases). With 9 bases removed from V and 5 bases from J, the gap between germline ends came to 15 bases. Germline-derived CDR1 and CDR2 are SGHDT and YYEEEE. The CDR3 loop spans 12 amino acids. CDR3 nucleotide sequence: TGTGCCACCCCCCGCCAGGGGAACGAGCAGTACTTC. It specifies CATPRQGNEQYF.

As regards this clone: Other DNA sequences of this sample code for an identical CDR3. The chain combines TRBV25-1 with TRBJ1-2, with D possibly TRBD1 on 5 matching bases. The CDR3 loop spans 14 amino acids. Germline V lookup: CDR1 MGHDK, CDR2 SYGVNS. V lost 2 bases and J lost 5, with 12 bases in between. CDR3 nucleotides: TGTGCCAGCAGTGAACAGGGTGCGGCTTATGGCTACACCTTC. It yields the protein CASSEQGAAYGYTF.

J is TRBJ1-2 and V is TRBV4-3; D perhaps matches TRBD1 (5 bases). V was trimmed by 0 bases and J by 8 bases, leaving 19 bases between them. Looked up from germline, CDR1 is LGHNA and CDR2 is YSLEER. The CDR3 has 16 amino acids. The CDR3 reads CASSQDLFREVGGYTF. CDR3 sequence (DNA): TGCGCCAGCAGCCAAGATCTGTTCAGGGAGGTAGGAGGCTACACCTTC.

The chain links TRBV27 to TRBJ2-7, with 9 bases fitting TRBD2. This CDR3 has 16 amino acids. Germline CDR1 is MNHEY and CDR2 is SMNVEV (reference sequence). Trimming removed 6 bases from V and 5 bases from J; junction bases left unmatched: 14. CDR3 sequence reads: CASSPRSGGLGDEQYF. CDR3 DNA sequence: TGTGCCAGCAGCCCAAGAAGCGGGGGGCTCGGGGACGAGCAGTACTTC.

The CDR3 nucleotides read TGTGCCAGCAGCTTAAATTCTGGGGCGGGGGCCGGGAAAAACATTCAGTACTTC. As protein: CASSLNSGAGAGKNIQYF. The J gene is TRBJ2-4, the V gene TRBV7-8; a possible D gene is TRBD2 (7 bases). The germline CDR1 and CDR2 sequences are SGHVS and FQNEAQ. Trimming shortened V by 2 bases and J by 4 bases, and 21 bases separated the two germline ends. This CDR3 spans 18 amino acids.